A few counts support the clone carrying this T cell receptor beta chain. Its specificity is not known. These data are taken from a study of cytomegalovirus exposure and HLA in healthy donors. In the PCR, 60 Vbeta and 13 Jbeta primers were used. Sequencing was performed with immunoSEQ multiplex PCR; in TCRdb, only in-frame clones are kept and a portion is missing. Of about 160,000 clones in the sample, 87% were seen once. CDR3 size: 16 residues. Germline V lookup: CDR1 SGHVS, CDR2 FNYEAQ. V shed 1 base, J shed 7 bases, and the junction held 9 bases outside the gene matches. Findings of the study overall: Most likely, a cluster of highly shared sequence variants arose as a sequencing artifact. The HLA-A and HLA-B alleles of most subjects were reportedly predicted accurately from TCR beta sequences.

The TCR was taken from a woman aged 25 to 39 in good health and CMV-seronegative. Specimen: PBMCs. The chain is built from TRBV7-6 and TRBJ2-1, with TRBD2 matching 8 bases. This chain's CDR3 is CASSLVTGGGMNEQFF. DNA of the CDR3: TGTGCCAGCAGCTTAGTTACCGGCGGGGGGATGAATGAGCAGTTCTTC.